This T cell receptor beta chain was sequenced in a study of cytomegalovirus exposure and HLA in healthy donors. This CDR3 contains 16 residues. Per germline, CDR1 MDHEN and CDR2 SYDVKM. Germline trimming cut 5 bases from V and 4 bases from J; bases unmatched to any gene: 9. About this clone: Antigen unknown.

Researchers ran the PCR with 60 Vbeta and 13 Jbeta primers. This table comes from immunoSEQ multiplex PCR, and its TCRdb copy is limited to in-frame clones, with some not included. The sample has roughly 160,000 clones; about four fifths are singletons. Findings and limits, study-wide: Generally TCR sequences proved uncommon, though certain public TCRs appeared in numerous donors.

This TCR was sampled from a woman between 45 and 60 years old in good health and CMV-seronegative. This rearrangement joins TRBV28 to TRBJ2-7; 12 bases align to TRBD1. Sequenced input: PBMCs. This CDR3 is CASSLTRDRGLYEQYF. The CDR3 DNA reads TGTGCCAGCAGTCTCACCCGGGACAGGGGGCTGTACGAGCAGTACTTC.